The 17 T cell receptor beta chains given below trace back to one sample, sequenced in a study of T-cell memory formation after mild COVID-19. TCRdb analysed the 5' RACE reads with MiXCR anew, one entry per CDR3 protein. There are 110,000 to 150,000 distinct CDR3 sequences in the sample; 14% occur only once, and 25% to 30% lies in the top ten. The sample was PBMCs or a T cell subset sorted from them (not recorded which). Every receptor here comes from an adult woman who had mild COVID-19 (a few samples of this study predate the infection). Cell type and time point are not known.

The V and J genes are TRBV6-5 and TRBJ1-3; 7 bases are shared with TRBD1. The V and J ends lost 2 bases and 2 bases, in that order; junction bases with no gene match: 6. The V gene's germline CDR1 is MNHEY and CDR2 SVGAGI. This CDR3 region has 16 residues. The CDR3 nucleotides are TGTGCCAGCAGTTACACACAGGGGTTACCTGGAAACACCATATATTTT. This encodes CASSYTQGLPGNTIYF.

V and J are TRBV20-1 and TRBJ2-3; D call uncertain. Germline CDR1 DFQATT, CDR2 SNEGSKA (reference sequence). Between the trimmed V and J ends, which lost 1 base and 1 base, there was a span of 9 bases. The CDR3 has 14 amino acids. CDR3 loop: CSARVGFGTDTQYF. The CDR3 DNA sequence: TGCAGTGCTAGAGTGGGGTTCGGCACAGATACGCAGTATTTT.

The chain recombines TRBV20-1 with TRBJ1-1; D ambiguous. Per germline, CDR1 DFQATT and CDR2 SNEGSKA (reference sequence). The CDR3 is 14 amino acids. The ends were cut back, 5 bases at V and 1 base at J, with 14 bases in the middle. CDR3 loop: CSAYYGPRNTEAFF. CDR3 DNA sequence: TGCAGTGCTTATTATGGGCCGAGGAACACTGAAGCTTTCTTT.

The table lists this clonotype with a few counts. The chain links TRBV10-3 to TRBJ2-1; D is possibly TRBD2 (6 bases). Germline V gene data show CDR1 as ENHRY and CDR2 as SYGVKD. The CDR3 runs 16 residues. The V end was cut by 1 base, the J end by 6 bases, with 16 bases between. CDR3 nucleotide sequence: TGTGCCATCAGTGAGTTGGGCGGGAATGGTCCCAATGAGCAGTTCTTC. This codes for CAISELGGNGPNEQFF.

Only a few counts were recorded for this clonotype. The chain couples TRBV7-9 to TRBJ1-2; a weak D match, TRBD1 (5 bases). Germline-derived CDR1 and CDR2 are SEHNR and FQNEAQ (reference sequence). The CDR3 spans 12 residues. The V and J ends lost 4 bases and 5 bases respectively, with 8 bases between them. The CDR3 region is CASSSGGYGYTF. DNA for the CDR3: TGTGCCAGCAGCTCCGGGGGTTATGGCTACACCTTC.

This clonotype was picked up many times. The V call is TRBV4-1, the J call TRBJ1-1, with a possible D match to TRBD1 (5 bases). Germline assignment: CDR1 MGHRA and CDR2 YSYEKL. Deletions cut 1 base from V and 5 bases from J, with 14 bases between. This CDR3 has 15 residues. In DNA, the CDR3 is TGCGCCAGCAGCCAAGCTGACGGGACCGGGACTGAAGCTTTCTTT. Its translation: CASSQADGTGTEAFF.

A few counts support this clonotype. The chain combines TRBV28 with TRBJ2-7; D is ambiguous. Germline assignment: CDR1 MDHEN and CDR2 SYDVKM. The germline V and J ends were trimmed by 3 bases and 3 bases, with 12 bases remaining between them. The CDR3 sequence is 14 residues long. This CDR3 is CASSFKQFGYEQYF. The CDR3 bases are TGTGCCAGCAGTTTTAAACAGTTTGGCTACGAGCAGTACTTC.

The V gene is TRBV5-1, the J gene TRBJ2-1; D uncertain. This CDR3 is built from 11 residues. Between the trimmed V and J ends, which lost 6 bases and 12 bases, there was a span of 13 bases. Per germline, CDR1 SGHRS and CDR2 YFSETQ. CDR3 loop: CASTLRRRQFF. The CDR3 bases are TGCGCCAGCACCCTCAGGCGAAGGCAGTTCTTC.

The V gene is TRBV4-1, the J gene TRBJ2-5; the match to TRBD2 covers 7 bases. Germline CDR1 and CDR2: MGHRA and YSYEKL. CDR3 length: 14 amino acids. V lost 0 bases and J lost 5; bases outside the gene matches: 3. Here the CDR3 reads CASSQDPAGETQYF. The CDR3 nucleotides are TGCGCCAGCAGCCAAGACCCAGCGGGGGAGACCCAGTACTTC.

V is TRBV2 and J is TRBJ2-3; 10 positions match TRBD1. The CDR3 length is 18 residues. V lost 1 base and J lost 2; bases outside the gene matches: 9. Germline V gives CDR1 SNHLY, CDR2 FYNNEI. CDR3 amino acids: CASSEDLAGQGPTDTQYF. The CDR3 bases are TGTGCCAGCAGTGAAGATTTGGCGGGACAGGGGCCCACAGATACGCAGTATTTT.

CDR3: CASSVEGETEAFF. The CDR3 region has the DNA TGTGCCAGCAGCGTAGAGGGGGAAACTGAAGCTTTCTTT. V usage is TRBV9 and J usage is TRBJ1-1, with D possibly TRBD1 on 6 matching bases. Germline CDR1 and CDR2: SGDLS and YYNGEE. The CDR3 runs to 13 residues. V lost 0 bases and J 5 bases, leaving 8 bases between the germline ends.

This clonotype has a single count. V usage is TRBV29-1 and J usage is TRBJ2-7; D gene unclear. CDR3 length: 15 residues. CDR1 is SQVTM, CDR2 ANQGSEA, per germline. Trimming removed 0 bases from V and 0 bases from J, with 12 bases in between. CDR3 sequence reads: CSVEDLGSTSYEQYF. Here the CDR3 DNA reads TGCAGCGTTGAAGATCTGGGCAGCACCTCCTACGAGCAGTACTTC.

A few counts support this clonotype. This chain joins TRBV13 and TRBJ1-3, with 9 bases lining up with TRBD1. The germline V gene has CDR1 PRHDT and CDR2 FYEKMQ (reference sequence). This CDR3 is 15 amino acids long. With 4 bases clipped from V and 2 bases from J, the junction kept 3 bases outside the gene matches. DNA of the CDR3: TGTGCCAGCAGCTCACGGGACAGGGCTGGAAACACCATATATTTT. Its protein is CASSSRDRAGNTIYF.

This clonotype was seen only a few times. The V gene is TRBV24-1, the J gene TRBJ2-7, with a weak D call TRBD2 (6 bases). CDR1 and CDR2 from the germline V gene are KGHDR and SFDVKD. V was cut by 6 bases and J by 5 bases, with 16 bases left in between. This CDR3 has 14 residues. DNA of the CDR3: TGTGCCACCAGTACCGGGACTGAAAGAAACGAGCAGTACTTC. Translation gives CATSTGTERNEQYF.

This sequence joins TRBV7-2 and TRBJ2-1; TRBD1 agrees at 8 bases. Losses at the gene ends were 2 bases for V and 2 bases for J; bases not matched to a gene: 8. From germline, CDR1 is SGHTA and CDR2 FQGNSA. CDR3 length equals 17 residues. This chain's CDR3 is CASSLYYRTGTYNEQFF. CDR3 sequence (DNA): TGTGCCAGCAGCTTATATTATAGGACAGGGACCTACAATGAGCAGTTCTTC.

This clonotype was recorded at least ten times. This chain links TRBV20-1 with TRBJ1-5; TRBD1 aligns across 9 bases. The germline CDR1 and CDR2 sequences are DFQATT and SNEGSKA (reference sequence). The CDR3 consists of 14 residues. J was trimmed by 5 bases and V by 6 bases; bases with no gene match: 8. For the CDR3, the DNA is TGCAGTGCCGATGGGACAGGGTCGGATCAGCCCCAGCATTTT. Encoded protein: CSADGTGSDQPQHF.

The chain employs TRBV7-8 and TRBJ2-7; perhaps TRBD2 as D (5 bases). The V end was cut by 0 bases, the J end by 2 bases, with 11 bases between. Germline V gene data show CDR1 as SGHVS and CDR2 as FQNEAQ. This CDR3 spans 15 amino acids. The CDR3 protein is CASSLALGAAYEQYF. The DNA for the CDR3 is TGTGCCAGCAGCTTAGCGCTCGGAGCGGCCTACGAGCAGTACTTC.